This T cell receptor beta chain appears in the sequencing data of a study of cytotoxic CD8 clonotypes in ibrutinib-treated CLL. Study-level information: The patients, roughly twelve relapsed/refractory and fewer than 16 treatment-naive, included about 18 who were IGHV unmutated. Following a median roughly 12 months of treatment, with a range of 6 to 36, response samples were taken.

Turning to this clone: The antigen is not known.

Whole-study results and caveats: Sampling time points were not equivalent between sustained-remission and progressing patients.

Target depth was 1 in 200,000 to 1 in 1 million T cells, about 10x per clonotype. Profiled with immunoSEQ multiplex PCR; TCRdb holds only in-frame clones, not every one. This sample has roughly 150,000 clones, with 84% found just once. Germline-derived CDR1 and CDR2 are SEHNR and FQNEAQ (reference sequence). CDR3 length equals 16 residues. Trimming removed 5 bases at V and 4 bases at J, with 19 bases between. This TCR was sampled from a human donor with chronic lymphocytic leukemia. The input for sequencing was PBMCs, taken after 24 months of ibrutinib treatment. J is TRBJ2-3 and V is TRBV7-9; D not resolved. CDR3 in amino acids: CASSLDQLTQSDTQYF. The CDR3 DNA follows: TGTGCCAGCAGCCTGGACCAACTAACACAATCAGATACGCAGTATTTT.